The 28 T cell receptor beta chains below all came from one sample that was sequenced in a study of cytomegalovirus exposure and HLA in healthy donors. The PCR used 60 Vbeta and 13 Jbeta primers. Repertoires were generated with immunoSEQ multiplex PCR, while TCRdb's copy carries only in-frame clones and drops some. The profile shows about 140,000 clones, roughly 80% of them singletons. The sample taken for sequencing was PBMCs. These receptors originate from a man aged 40-50 years in good health and CMV-seropositive.

The rearrangement uses TRBV10-3 and TRBJ2-7; 12 bases agree with TRBD2. The germline gives CDR1 ENHRY, CDR2 SYGVKD. This CDR3 spans 15 amino acids. J was trimmed by 2 bases and V by 6 bases; bases with no gene match: 5. The CDR3 DNA follows: TGTGCCATCAGGGACACTAGCGGGAGGACCTACGAGCAGTACTTC. Encoded protein: CAIRDTSGRTYEQYF.

The chain has TRBV6-5 and TRBJ1-1; 10 bases are shared with TRBD1. Trimming at V came to 8 bases and at J to 0 bases, leaving 9 bases not matched to a gene. Germline V gene data show CDR1 as MNHEY and CDR2 as SVGAGI. This CDR3 is 16 amino acids long. The CDR3, as DNA: TGTGCCAGCCGTTTTAGGGACAGGGGCCTGAACACTGAAGCTTTCTTT. Translating it yields CASRFRDRGLNTEAFF.

This chain connects TRBV11-2 to TRBJ2-5; TRBD1 matches 7 bases. In germline, CDR1 is SGHAT, CDR2 FQNNGV. The CDR3 runs 13 residues. The V segment lost 5 bases and the J segment 4 bases; nucleotides outside the gene matches: 4. In DNA, the CDR3 is TGTGCCAGCAGCATGGCAGGGGGAGAGACCCAGTACTTC. Translation gives CASSMAGGETQYF.

The chain joins TRBV5-6 to TRBJ2-5, with D possibly TRBD2 on 5 matching bases. CDR3 length equals 14 residues. V lost 0 bases, J lost 5 bases, and 11 bases lay in between. Looked up from germline, CDR1 is SGHDT and CDR2 is YYEEEE. The CDR3: CASSLAAGGETQYF. CDR3 coding DNA: TGTGCCAGCAGCTTGGCGGCGGGCGGGGAGACCCAGTACTTC.

This chain joins TRBV5-1 and TRBJ2-7; tentative D call: TRBD2 (5 bases). Germline CDR1 and CDR2: SGHRS and YFSETQ. The germline V and J ends were trimmed by 4 bases and 0 bases, with 11 bases remaining between them. The CDR3 consists of 14 residues. The CDR3 region is CASSEDLNSYEQYF. The DNA for the CDR3 is TGCGCCAGCAGCGAGGACTTAAACTCCTACGAGCAGTACTTC.

The chain links TRBV14 to TRBJ2-2; tentatively, D is TRBD2 (5 bases). This CDR3 is 15 amino acids long. V dropped 6 bases and J dropped 2 bases, with 13 bases sitting between them. Germline V gene sequence: CDR1 SGHDN, CDR2 FVKESK. The CDR3, as DNA: TGTGCCAGCAGGTCGACTATCTTAAACACCGGGGAGCTGTTTTTT. Its translation is CASRSTILNTGELFF.

The chain has TRBV27 and TRBJ2-1, with a weak D call TRBD2 (6 bases). The CDR3 covers 18 residues. Trimming pared 7 bases from V and 2 bases from J, leaving 24 bases between. The V gene's germline CDR1 is MNHEY and CDR2 SMNVEV (reference sequence). The CDR3 DNA is TGTGCCAGCACCCAAGGAAGGGTGAGGAGGGGACCCTACAATGAGCAGTTCTTC. Protein sequence: CASTQGRVRRGPYNEQFF.

The chain uses TRBV6-1 and TRBJ1-5, with a weak D call TRBD1 (6 bases). V lost 3 bases and J 6 bases, leaving 18 bases between the germline ends. CDR1 is MNHNS, CDR2 SASEGT, per germline. This CDR3 contains 16 residues. CDR3 sequence reads: CASSESRGIQGQPQHF. In DNA form, the CDR3 reads TGTGCCAGCAGTGAGTCGAGGGGGATTCAGGGTCAGCCCCAGCATTTT.

This clone was seen a single time. V and J are TRBV18 and TRBJ2-7, with 10 bases lining up with TRBD1. Germline values: CDR1 KGHSH, CDR2 LQKENI. CDR3 length equals 15 residues. V shed 3 bases and J 2 bases; nucleotides not matched to a gene: 4. As DNA, the CDR3 is TGTGCCAGCTCACCGGGACAGGGGATTACCTACGAGCAGTACTTC. It encodes CASSPGQGITYEQYF.

This sequence joins TRBV19 and TRBJ1-1, with D unresolved. Looked up from germline, CDR1 is LNHDA and CDR2 is SQIVND (reference sequence). The CDR3 spans 13 residues. V gave up 6 bases and J gave up 0 bases, with 8 bases separating them. This CDR3 is CASREALNTEAFF. As DNA, the CDR3 is TGTGCCAGTAGAGAGGCGTTGAACACTGAAGCTTTCTTT.

To note about this clone: This CDR3 is also generated by other DNA sequences in the sample. This sequence joins TRBV5-1 and TRBJ2-3; 11 bases line up with TRBD1. J gave up 3 bases and V 4 bases, and 4 bases lay outside the gene matches. From germline, CDR1 is SGHRS and CDR2 YFSETQ. The CDR3 runs 15 residues. The CDR3 DNA follows: TGCGCCAGCAGCCCCGGGACAGGGGGAACAGATACGCAGTATTTT. This translates into CASSPGTGGTDTQYF.

The V gene is TRBV11-3, the J gene TRBJ2-2; 7 bases match TRBD1. Germline lookup yields CDR1 SGHNT and CDR2 YENEEA. CDR3 length equals 14 residues. V trimming: 5 bases; J trimming: 9 bases; junction bases outside the gene matches: 9. CDR3 DNA sequence: TGTGCCAGCAGCACCCAAAAGACAGGGTGGGAGCTGTTTTTT. This encodes CASSTQKTGWELFF.

The chain uses TRBV10-3 and TRBJ1-6; D is possibly TRBD1 (5 bases). The germline gives CDR1 ENHRY, CDR2 SYGVKD. The CDR3 contains 15 residues. Trimming cost V 3 bases and J 7 bases, with 13 bases left between them. CDR3 sequence (DNA): TGTGCCATCAGTGACTCTGGACGGGGGAATTCACCCCTCCACTTT. Translated, it gives CAISDSGRGNSPLHF.

The chain links TRBV2 to TRBJ2-5; 7 bases agree with TRBD1. Germline V lookup: CDR1 SNHLY, CDR2 FYNNEI. This CDR3 spans 17 amino acids. After removal of 0 bases from V and 2 bases from J, the junction contained 9 bases not matched to a gene. CDR3 DNA sequence: TGTGCCAGCAGTGAAGCGGGAATCGGGACAGCTCAAGAGACCCAGTACTTC. Translating it yields CASSEAGIGTAQETQYF.

Comments on this clone: The junction departs from germline at one end; a sequencing error may be responsible. The chain links TRBV7-9 to TRBJ2-1; 7 bases are shared with TRBD1. Germline CDR1 reads SEHNR; CDR2 reads FQNEAQ (reference sequence). This CDR3 contains 13 residues. This CDR3 is CSSYLVRGREQFF. CDR3 nucleotide sequence: TGTTCCAGCTACCTAGTGAGGGGGCGGGAGCAGTTCTTC.

This rearrangement joins TRBV2 to TRBJ2-1, with 13 nucleotides matching TRBD2. The CDR3 has 14 residues. Germline CDR1 is SNHLY and CDR2 is FYNNEI. V lost 6 bases and J lost 10; bases outside the gene matches: 6. The CDR3 region is CASRGGLAGREQFF. In DNA, the CDR3 is TGTGCCAGCAGGGGGGGACTAGCGGGGAGGGAGCAGTTCTTC.

The CDR3 protein is CASSSISTGNQPQHF. The CDR3 DNA is TGTGCCAGCAGTTCTATCTCAACAGGGAATCAGCCCCAGCATTTT. The chain links TRBV27 to TRBJ1-5; D is perhaps TRBD1 (6 bases). Per germline, CDR1 MNHEY and CDR2 SMNVEV (reference sequence). The CDR3 runs 15 residues. Trimming shortened V by 4 bases and J by 4 bases, and 14 bases separated the two germline ends.

This chain uses TRBV5-6 with TRBJ1-2; no clear D gene. V lost 3 bases and J 2 bases, leaving 11 bases between the germline ends. The CDR3 runs 14 residues. The germline CDR1 and CDR2 sequences are SGHDT and YYEEEE. This CDR3 reads CASSYRGANYGYTF. In nucleotides, the CDR3 is TGTGCCAGCAGCTACCGGGGAGCCAACTATGGCTACACCTTC. Full variable domain (missing parts from reference TRBV5-6 and TRBJ1-2): DAGVTQSPTHLIKTRGQQVTLRCSPKSGHDTVSWYQQALGQGPQFIFQYYEEEERQRGNFPDRFSGHQFPNYSSELNVNALLLGDSALYLCASSYRGANYGYTFGSGTRLTVV.

The chain couples TRBV29-1 to TRBJ1-1; 9 bases fit TRBD1. V lost 7 bases and J lost 1; bases outside the gene matches: 7. The germline V gene has CDR1 SQVTM and CDR2 ANQGSEA. The CDR3 covers 14 residues. CDR3 residues: CSAMRDRANTEAFF. The CDR3 DNA reads TGCAGCGCTATGAGGGACAGGGCGAACACTGAAGCTTTCTTT.

Here the CDR3 DNA reads TGTGCCAGCAGTTTAAACAGGGGTACATCCTACGAGCAGTACTTC. This sequence encodes CASSLNRGTSYEQYF. The chain has TRBV27 and TRBJ2-7; 7 bases align to TRBD1. Trimming removed 2 bases from V and 1 base from J; junction bases left unmatched: 5. Per the germline V gene, CDR1 is MNHEY and CDR2 is SMNVEV (reference sequence). This CDR3 has 15 amino acids.

The rearrangement uses TRBV19 and TRBJ1-5; TRBD1 matches at 7 bases. V lost 10 bases to trimming and J lost 0 bases; unmatched junction nucleotides: 9. CDR1 LNHDA and CDR2 SQIVND come from the germline V gene (reference sequence). The CDR3 sequence is 15 residues long. Here the CDR3 DNA reads TGTGCCACCCAAGGGGGCAGGGCTAGCAATCAGCCCCAGCATTTT. Translating gives CATQGGRASNQPQHF.

This chain joins TRBV5-1 and TRBJ1-2; 7 bases align to TRBD1. This CDR3 comprises 15 residues. Germline V lookup: CDR1 SGHRS, CDR2 YFSETQ. V was clipped by 0 bases and J by 4 bases; unmatched bases: 6. CDR3: CASSLGDSYPYGYTF. The CDR3 DNA is TGCGCCAGCAGCTTGGGGGACAGCTATCCCTATGGCTACACCTTC.

The rearrangement uses TRBV7-9 and TRBJ1-2; 8 nucleotides line up with TRBD1. This CDR3 spans 13 amino acids. V lost 1 base to trimming and J lost 7 bases; unmatched junction nucleotides: 2. Per germline, CDR1 SEHNR and CDR2 FQNEAQ (reference sequence). The CDR3 reads CASSLGQGIGYTF. The CDR3 DNA sequence: TGTGCCAGCAGCTTAGGACAGGGGATTGGCTACACCTTC.

The chain has TRBV30 and TRBJ2-7, with a weak D call TRBD1 (9 bases). The CDR3 has 14 residues. Germline V gene lookup returns CDR1 GTSNPN and CDR2 SVGIG (reference sequence). Trimming took 4 bases from V and 1 from J, leaving 14 bases between them. In DNA, the CDR3 is TGTGCCTGGATTAGCGGGACAGGGTCCTACGAGCAGTACTTC. This codes for CAWISGTGSYEQYF.

The chain recombines TRBV5-1 with TRBJ2-5; D may be TRBD2 (6 bases). The germline V gene encodes CDR1 SGHRS and CDR2 YFSETQ. The ends were cut back, 4 bases at V and 1 base at J, with 11 bases in the middle. This CDR3 is 14 amino acids long. The CDR3 reads CASSRSGVQETQYF. Written as DNA, the CDR3 is TGCGCCAGCAGCCGGTCGGGGGTCCAAGAGACCCAGTACTTC.

The V call is TRBV4-3, the J call TRBJ2-7; D gene unclear. The germline gives CDR1 LGHNA, CDR2 YSLEER. V gave up 1 base and J gave up 4 bases, with 23 bases separating them. The CDR3 has 18 amino acids. Here the CDR3 DNA reads TGCGCCAGCAGCCAAGCGGTCACGACTCTACGGCGGCGGTACGAGCAGTACTTC. Its translation: CASSQAVTTLRRRYEQYF.

The rearrangement links TRBV27 to TRBJ1-5, with a weak D call TRBD1 (5 bases). Germline CDR1 reads MNHEY; CDR2 reads SMNVEV (reference sequence). Trimming stripped 2 bases from V and 0 bases from J, with 8 bases between. CDR3 length: 15 amino acids. CDR3 region: CASSLQGNSNQPQHF. The CDR3 DNA sequence: TGTGCCAGCAGTTTACAGGGTAATAGCAATCAGCCCCAGCATTTT.

V is TRBV5-6 and J is TRBJ2-7; 7 positions agree with TRBD1. The CDR3 covers 16 residues. J lost 8 bases, V lost 0 bases, and 14 bases had no gene match. Germline CDR1 SGHDT, CDR2 YYEEEE. This CDR3 is CASSLVTKFRDSQQYF. CDR3 DNA: TGTGCCAGCAGCTTGGTCACGAAATTCCGGGACAGCCAGCAGTACTTC.